A selection of T cell receptor beta chains follows, all from one sample in a study of shared clonotypes between healthy human individuals. Profiled with immunoSEQ multiplex PCR; TCRdb holds only in-frame clones, not every one. The sample consists of 2 million to 2.5 million clones, roughly 93% of them appearing once. The material sequenced was naive CD4+ T cells from PBMCs. The receptors stem from a man between 18 and 35 years old in good health. Some clones in this sample may be carry-over from other donors' samples. Both conserved end residues are part of each CDR3. The D gene is left open where the match is weak. Size is omitted from some rows. Given values are once, few, many or a class for expanded clones.

d_gene	v_gene	abundance	j_gene	CDR3aa	CDR3nt
TRBD1	TRBV19	-	TRBJ2-7	CASRPGTGGPYEQYF	TGTGCCAGTAGGCCAGGGACAGGGGGGCCTTACGAGCAGTACTTC
TRBD1	TRBV10-3	once	TRBJ1-3	CAIRATGGSGNTIYF	TGTGCCATCAGGGCGACAGGGGGCTCTGGAAACACCATATATTTT
-	TRBV5-8	-	TRBJ2-3	CASSLRGGAHTQYF	TGTGCCAGCAGCTTACGTGGAGGGGCGCATACGCAGTATTTT
TRBD2	TRBV9	-	TRBJ2-3	CASSLPPTSGRWDTQYF	TGTGCCAGCAGCTTGCCACCGACTAGCGGGAGGTGGGATACGCAGTATTTT
TRBD1	TRBV7-2	once	TRBJ1-5	CASSPQQGADQPQHF	TGTGCCAGCAGCCCGCAACAGGGGGCCGATCAGCCCCAGCATTTT
-	TRBV7-9	-	TRBJ1-3	CASSLAFQVSGNTIYF	TGTGCCAGCAGCTTAGCTTTCCAAGTCTCTGGAAACACCATATATTTT
-	TRBV12-5	once	TRBJ2-7	CASTSYSLGYEQYF	TGTGCTAGCACCTCATATAGCTTGGGCTACGAGCAGTACTTC
-	TRBV7-8	-	TRBJ2-6	CASSLAGRGSSGANVLTF	TGTGCCAGCAGCTTAGCGGGTAGGGGAAGCTCTGGGGCCAACGTCCTGACTTTC
-	TRBV5-1	-	TRBJ1-6	CASSDGSAGTNSPLHF	TGCGCCAGCAGCGACGGTTCGGCAGGGACCAATTCACCCCTCCACTTT
-	TRBV4-3	-	TRBJ2-1	CASSQVWSDEQFF	TGCGCCAGCAGCCAAGTCTGGTCCGATGAGCAGTTCTTC
-	TRBV7-9	-	TRBJ1-4	CASSPPGQGEKLFF	TGTGCCAGCAGCCCACCCGGCCAAGGCGAAAAACTGTTTTTT
-	TRBV2	-	TRBJ2-7	CASSEPGRGKYEQYF	TGTGCCAGCAGTGAACCTGGGAGAGGGAAATACGAGCAGTACTTC
-	TRBV7-2	-	TRBJ2-7	CASSFLPQRGLGSYEQYF	TGTGCCAGCAGCTTCCTCCCCCAGCGAGGGTTAGGCTCCTACGAGCAGTACTTC
TRBD2	TRBV4-2	once	TRBJ2-3	CASSQGTGLSTDTQYF	TGTGCCAGCAGCCAAGGCACGGGACTAAGCACAGATACGCAGTATTTT
TRBD2	TRBV7-8	-	TRBJ2-5	CASSLGASGRETQYF	TGTGCCAGCAGCTTAGGGGCTAGCGGGAGGGAGACCCAGTACTTC
TRBD2	TRBV5-1	-	TRBJ2-5	CASMNGRGGQETQYF	TGCGCCAGCATGAACGGGAGGGGAGGACAAGAGACCCAGTACTTC
TRBD2	TRBV5-1	-	TRBJ2-7	CASSFLAGGSYEQYF	TGCGCCAGCAGCTTCTTAGCGGGAGGGTCGTACGAGCAGTACTTC
-	TRBV7-9	-	TRBJ1-4	CASSLGQNEKLFF	TGTGCCAGCAGTTTAGGACAGAATGAAAAACTGTTTTTT
-	TRBV14	few	TRBJ1-1	CASSQNEGNEAFF	TGTGCCAGCAGCCAGAACGAGGGAAATGAAGCTTTCTTT
TRBD2	TRBV7-2	-	TRBJ2-3	CASSLYSVLAGTDTQYF	TGTGCCAGCAGCTTATATTCCGTACTAGCGGGCACAGATACGCAGTATTTT
-	TRBV20-1	-	TRBJ1-2	CSARDYGYTF	TGCAGTGCTCGGGACTATGGCTACACCTTC
TRBD1	TRBV25-1	-	TRBJ2-5	CASSDDRGGRETQYF	TGTGCCAGCAGTGATGACAGGGGGGGGAGGGAGACCCAGTACTTC
TRBD1	TRBV7-9	-	TRBJ1-1	CASSRMTGDTEAFF	TGTGCCAGCAGTCGCATGACAGGGGACACTGAAGCTTTCTTT
TRBD2	TRBV5-1	-	TRBJ2-7	CASSVLAGAGDYEQYF	TGCGCCAGCAGCGTATTAGCGGGAGCGGGAGACTACGAGCAGTACTTC
-	TRBV5-1	-	TRBJ1-5	CASSFMTRRLRHSNQPQHF	TGCGCCAGCAGCTTCATGACCCGCCGACTCCGGCATAGCAATCAGCCCCAGCATTTT